What follows are 5 T cell receptor beta chains derived from one specimen sequenced in a study of T cells in narcolepsy. Clones were sequenced by immunoSEQ multiplex PCR, and TCRdb holds only the in-frame ones, with some missing. Among around 3,500 clones listed, 55% to 65% were seen once. The material sequenced was CD45RA- memory CD8+ T cells from PBMCs. The receptor set was obtained from a human donor with narcolepsy.

The V and J genes are TRBV5-1 and TRBJ1-1, with 7 bases lining up with TRBD1. Looked up from germline, CDR1 is SGHRS and CDR2 is YFSETQ. J was trimmed by 6 bases and V by 9 bases; bases with no gene match: 17. CDR3 size: 15 residues. In nucleotides, the CDR3 is TGCGCCACCCAGATAGGGACGGACAGGAGCGCTGAAGCTTTCTTT. It is translated as CATQIGTDRSAEAFF.

The gene calls are TRBV12-5 and TRBJ1-4, with 7 positions matching TRBD1. Germline V gives CDR1 LGHNT, CDR2 FRNRAP. V dropped 5 bases and J dropped 5; count of bases not matched to a gene: 14. The CDR3 sequence is 17 residues long. This chain's CDR3 is CASGDGTVPPPNEKLFF. The CDR3 DNA follows: TGTGCTAGTGGTGACGGGACAGTCCCACCCCCGAATGAAAAACTGTTTTTT.

The chain carries TRBV4-2 and TRBJ2-2; 8 nucleotides line up with TRBD2. Trimming removed 1 base from V and 0 bases from J; junction bases left unmatched: 16. Germline assignment: CDR1 LGHNA and CDR2 YNFKEQ. CDR3 size: 21 residues. The chain's CDR3 is CASSQGVPGLGQFANTGELFF. CDR3 sequence (DNA): TGTGCCAGCAGCCAAGGCGTACCGGGACTAGGCCAATTCGCGAACACCGGGGAGCTGTTTTTT.

The V gene is TRBV11-2, the J gene TRBJ2-7; a possible D gene is TRBD1 (6 bases). Germline CDR1 is SGHAT and CDR2 is FQNNGV. The CDR3 spans 16 residues. V was pared by 3 bases and J by 2 bases, with 17 bases between. The CDR3 nucleotides read TGTGCCAGCAGCTTTTTCCCAGGGGCTGGCACCTACGAGCAGTACTTC. Amino acid sequence: CASSFFPGAGTYEQYF.

The chain recombines TRBV29-1 with TRBJ2-1; 10 bases are shared with TRBD1. The J segment lost 3 bases and the V segment lost 5 bases, leaving 10 bases of the junction unmatched. Germline values: CDR1 SQVTM, CDR2 ANQGSEA. This CDR3 comprises 16 residues. CDR3 protein: CSVKPGQGMDYNEQFF. Here the CDR3 DNA reads TGCAGCGTTAAGCCGGGACAGGGGATGGACTACAATGAGCAGTTCTTC.